Presented here are 6 T cell receptor beta chains from one specimen sequenced in a study of blood T cell repertoires in COVID-19. The protocol was immunoSEQ multiplex PCR, while the TCRdb copy is restricted to in-frame clones and leaves out a portion. Seen here are about 370,000 clones, 80% to 90% observed once, and the top ten hold roughly 1%. Sample: PBMCs or T cells enriched from blood (not recorded which). These receptors all come from a man between 18 and 35 years old who had recovered from COVID-19.

The rearrangement links TRBV7-8 to TRBJ2-7; D unclear. This CDR3 comprises 11 residues. Trimming took 2 bases from V and 5 from J, leaving 4 bases between them. From germline, CDR1 is SGHVS and CDR2 FQNEAQ. For the CDR3, the DNA is TGTGCCAGCAGCTTATATAACGAGCAGTACTTC. Translated: CASSLYNEQYF.

The CDR3 nucleotides are TGCGCCAGCAGCCCAAGACAGACCGTAGCCAAAAACATTCAGTACTTC. Translated: CASSPRQTVAKNIQYF. The gene calls are TRBV4-3 and TRBJ2-4, with D perhaps TRBD1 (5 bases). The germline V gene encodes CDR1 LGHNA and CDR2 YSLEER. The CDR3 covers 16 residues. Trimming cost V 4 bases and J 0 bases, with 13 bases left between them.

This rearrangement joins TRBV7-6 to TRBJ2-1, with a weak D call TRBD2 (5 bases). V lost 8 bases to trimming and J lost 6 bases, with 14 bases between them. This CDR3 spans 13 amino acids. Germline V lookup: CDR1 SGHVS, CDR2 FNYEAQ. CDR3 sequence reads: CASAVAMGNEQFF. In DNA, the CDR3 is TGTGCCAGCGCAGTAGCGATGGGCAATGAGCAGTTCTTC.

A note on this clone: Other DNA sequences from this sample encode an identical CDR3 as well. This chain connects TRBV12-5 to TRBJ2-3, with unresolved D. Germline V gene lookup returns CDR1 LGHNT and CDR2 FRNRAP. The CDR3 has 12 residues. V was trimmed by 4 bases and J by 0 bases, leaving 2 bases between them. The CDR3 bases are TGTGCTAGTGGTTCGAGCACAGATACGCAGTATTTT. It specifies CASGSSTDTQYF.

The V gene is TRBV28, the J gene TRBJ2-1; possible D gene TRBD1, 6 bases. The CDR3 loop spans 15 amino acids. Trimming left V 5 bases short and J 1 base short, with 12 bases between. The germline V gene encodes CDR1 MDHEN and CDR2 SYDVKM. In nucleotides, the CDR3 is TGTGCCAGCAGTAACCGGGACAAGTCCTACAATGAGCAGTTCTTC. As protein: CASSNRDKSYNEQFF.

This chain joins TRBV14 and TRBJ2-2; D is perhaps TRBD2 (6 bases). Germline loops: CDR1 SGHDN, CDR2 FVKESK. The CDR3 extends over 17 amino acids. Trimming removed 4 bases at V and 5 bases at J, with 20 bases between. DNA for the CDR3: TGTGCCAGCAGCCCCCACTACGCGGGGAAGGGGACCGGGGAGCTGTTTTTT. Translating it yields CASSPHYAGKGTGELFF.